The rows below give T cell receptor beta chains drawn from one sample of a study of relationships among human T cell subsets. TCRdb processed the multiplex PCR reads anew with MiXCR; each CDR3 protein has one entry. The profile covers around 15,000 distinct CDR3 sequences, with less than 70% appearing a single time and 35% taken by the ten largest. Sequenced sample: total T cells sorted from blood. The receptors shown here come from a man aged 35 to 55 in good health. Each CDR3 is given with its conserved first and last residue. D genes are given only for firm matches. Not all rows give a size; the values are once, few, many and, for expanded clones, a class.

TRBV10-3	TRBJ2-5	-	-	TGTGCCATCAGTGGAGCCTTTCAAGAGACCCAGTACTTC	CAISGAFQETQYF
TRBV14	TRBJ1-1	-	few	TGTGCCGGCAGCCAAAAGCGCAAAGGGGACACTGAAGCTTTCTTT	CAGSQKRKGDTEAFF
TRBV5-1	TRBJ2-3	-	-	TGCGCCAGCAGCGGAGGGACCTCCCTTGGTACGCAGTATTTT	CASSGGTSLGTQYF
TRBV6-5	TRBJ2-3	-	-	TGTGCCAGCTTGGAACCGTCCACAGATACGCAGTATTTT	CASLEPSTDTQYF
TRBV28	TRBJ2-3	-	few	TGTGCCAGCAGCTCCATCGGAGGCACAGATACGCAGTATTTT	CASSSIGGTDTQYF
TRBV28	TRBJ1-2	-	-	TGTGCCAGCAGTCCCACGGGGGGGGGAGGCTACACCTTC	CASSPTGGGGYTF
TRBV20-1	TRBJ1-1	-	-	TGCAGTGCTAGAGGGGACGGAGGGAACACTGAAGCTTTCTTT	CSARGDGGNTEAFF
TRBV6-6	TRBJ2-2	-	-	TGTGCCAGCAGTTATGATTGGTCCGGGGAGCTGTTTTTT	CASSYDWSGELFF
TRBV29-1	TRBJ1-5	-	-	TGCAGCGTTGAACTAGCCCAGGGCCAGCCCCAGCATTTT	CSVELAQGQPQHF
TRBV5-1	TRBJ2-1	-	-	TGCGCCAGCAGCTTGCCCCGGGGGGAGCAGTTCTTC	CASSLPRGEQFF
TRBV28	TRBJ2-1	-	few	TGTGCCAGCAGTTTATCTGAGGGTCTCGGGACTCTGTACAATGAGCAGTTCTTC	CASSLSEGLGTLYNEQFF
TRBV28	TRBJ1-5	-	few	TGTGCCAGCAGTTTCGAGGGCCAGGATCAGCCCCAGCATTTT	CASSFEGQDQPQHF
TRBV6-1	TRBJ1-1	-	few	TGTGCCAGCAGTGAATCGGGGCGGACTGAAGCTTTCTTT	CASSESGRTEAFF
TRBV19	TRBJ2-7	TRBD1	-	TGTGCCAGTAGTATCACAGGGGGAACCTACGAGCAGTACTTC	CASSITGGTYEQYF
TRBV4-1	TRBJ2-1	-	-	TGCGCCAGCAGCCCCCTCGGGCTCGGTTACAATGAGCAGTTCTTC	CASSPLGLGYNEQFF
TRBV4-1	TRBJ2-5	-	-	TGCGCCAGCAGCCCGGACGCGGAGACCCAGTACTTC	CASSPDAETQYF
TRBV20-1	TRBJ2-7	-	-	TGCAGTGCTAGTGTGGAGCGAGCGTACTTC	CSASVERAYF
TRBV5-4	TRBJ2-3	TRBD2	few	TGCGCCACCTTGACTAGCGGAGATACGCAGTATTTT	CATLTSGDTQYF
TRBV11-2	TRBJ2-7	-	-	TGTGCCAGCAGCCGAGGGACGGGTGAGCAGTACTTC	CASSRGTGEQYF
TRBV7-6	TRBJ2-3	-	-	TGTGCCAGCAGCTTCATGGGGTCCACAGATACGCAGTATTTT	CASSFMGSTDTQYF
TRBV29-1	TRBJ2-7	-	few	TGCAGCGCCCAACAGGACCTCCTCGGCGAGCAGTACTTC	CSAQQDLLGEQYF
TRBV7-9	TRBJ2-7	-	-	TGTGCCAGCAGCCCCCAGGATACCTACGAGCAGTACTTC	CASSPQDTYEQYF
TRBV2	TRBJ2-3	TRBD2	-	TGTGCCAGCACCCCTAGGGCTAGCGGCCTCGGCGGGCAGTATTTT	CASTPRASGLGGQYF
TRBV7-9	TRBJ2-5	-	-	TGTGCCAGCAGCTTTAACGGTAACCAGGAGACCCAGTACTTC	CASSFNGNQETQYF
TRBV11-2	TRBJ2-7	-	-	TGTGCCAGCAGCTCGGACGGTTTCTACGAGCAGTACTTC	CASSSDGFYEQYF
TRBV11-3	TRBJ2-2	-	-	TGTGCCAGCAGCTTAAGTACCGGGGAGCTGTTTTTT	CASSLSTGELFF
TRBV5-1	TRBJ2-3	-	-	TGCGCCAGCAGCCGGGATAGCACAGATACGCAGTATTTT	CASSRDSTDTQYF
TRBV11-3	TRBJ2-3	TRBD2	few	TGTGCCAGCAGCCTCCGGACAGCGGGAGGCACAGATACGCAGTATTTT	CASSLRTAGGTDTQYF
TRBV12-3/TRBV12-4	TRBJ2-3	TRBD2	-	TGTGCCATCGTGCTAGCGGGAAGCACAGATACGCAGTATTTT	CAIVLAGSTDTQYF
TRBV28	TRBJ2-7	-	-	TGTGCCAGCAGTTTATTAGGGTTGGGGGGACCTAAGGACGAGCAGTACTTC	CASSLLGLGGPKDEQYF
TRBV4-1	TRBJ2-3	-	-	TGCGCCAGCAGCCAAGAAGGTTACACAGATACGCAGTATTTT	CASSQEGYTDTQYF
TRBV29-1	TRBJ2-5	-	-	TGCAGCGGTGGGGGACACTTCAAGGAGACCCAGTACTTC	CSGGGHFKETQYF